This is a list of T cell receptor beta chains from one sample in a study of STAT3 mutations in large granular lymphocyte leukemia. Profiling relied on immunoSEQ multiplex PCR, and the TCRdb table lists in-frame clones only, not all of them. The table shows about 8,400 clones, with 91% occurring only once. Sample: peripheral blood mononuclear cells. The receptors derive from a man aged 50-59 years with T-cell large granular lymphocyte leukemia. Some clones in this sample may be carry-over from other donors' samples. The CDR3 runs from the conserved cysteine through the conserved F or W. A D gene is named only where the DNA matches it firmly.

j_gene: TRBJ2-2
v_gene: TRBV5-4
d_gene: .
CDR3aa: CASSWGSTGELFF
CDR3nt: TGTGCCAGCAGCTGGGGGTCGACCGGGGAGCTGTTTTTT

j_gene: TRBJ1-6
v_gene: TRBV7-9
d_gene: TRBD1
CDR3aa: CAGVGQHNSPLHF
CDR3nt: TGTGCCGGCGTGGGACAGCATAATTCACCCCTCCACTTT

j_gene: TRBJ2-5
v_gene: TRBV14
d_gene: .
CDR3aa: CASSQGVETQYF
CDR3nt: TGTGCCAGCAGCCAAGGGGTAGAGACCCAGTACTTC

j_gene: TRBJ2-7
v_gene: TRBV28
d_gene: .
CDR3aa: CASSFRLDEQYF
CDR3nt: TGTGCCAGCAGTTTCCGACTGGACGAGCAGTACTTC

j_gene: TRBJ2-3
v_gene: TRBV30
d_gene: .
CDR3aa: CAWKRTRGPKDTQYF
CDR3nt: TGTGCCTGGAAGAGGACTCGTGGCCCCAAGGATACGCAGTATTTT

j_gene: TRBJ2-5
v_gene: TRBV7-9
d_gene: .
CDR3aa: CASSPGAGKTQYF
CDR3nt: TGTGCCAGCAGCCCCGGGGCGGGAAAGACCCAGTACTTC

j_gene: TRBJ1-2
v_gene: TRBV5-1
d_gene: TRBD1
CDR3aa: CASSGTAQNYGYTF
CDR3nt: TGCGCCAGCAGCGGGACAGCACAAAACTATGGCTACACCTTC

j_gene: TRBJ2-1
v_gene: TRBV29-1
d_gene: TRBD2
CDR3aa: CSVDPSGMESNEQFF
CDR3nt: TGCAGCGTTGATCCTAGCGGGATGGAATCCAATGAGCAGTTCTTC

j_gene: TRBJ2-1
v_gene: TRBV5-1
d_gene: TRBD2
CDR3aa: CASSSGGLVGDEQFF
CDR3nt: TGCGCCAGCAGCTCGGGGGGACTAGTAGGGGATGAGCAGTTCTTC

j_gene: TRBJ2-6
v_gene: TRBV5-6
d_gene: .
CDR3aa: CASIRSGANVLTF
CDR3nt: TGTGCCAGCATAAGGTCTGGGGCCAACGTCCTGACTTTC

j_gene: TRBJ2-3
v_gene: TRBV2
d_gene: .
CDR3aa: CASMRQDSTDTQYF
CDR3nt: TGTGCCAGCATGAGACAGGACAGCACAGATACGCAGTATTTT